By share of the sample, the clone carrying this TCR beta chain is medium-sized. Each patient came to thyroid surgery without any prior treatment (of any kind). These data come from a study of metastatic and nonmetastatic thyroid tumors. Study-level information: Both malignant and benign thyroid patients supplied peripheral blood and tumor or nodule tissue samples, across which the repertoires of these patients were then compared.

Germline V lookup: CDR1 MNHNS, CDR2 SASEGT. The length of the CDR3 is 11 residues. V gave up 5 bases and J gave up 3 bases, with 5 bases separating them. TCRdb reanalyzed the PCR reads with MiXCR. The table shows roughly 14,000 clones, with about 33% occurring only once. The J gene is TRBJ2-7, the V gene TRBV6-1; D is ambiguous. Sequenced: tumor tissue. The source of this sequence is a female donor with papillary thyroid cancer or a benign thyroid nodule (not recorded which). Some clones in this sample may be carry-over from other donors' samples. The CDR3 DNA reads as TGTGCCAGCAGTAACTACTACGAGCAGTACTTC. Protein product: CASSNYYEQYF.